This TCR beta chain was found in a study of blood T cell repertoires in COVID-19. The CDR3 consists of 16 residues. Produced via immunoSEQ multiplex PCR; TCRdb's table is partial and in-frame only. The repertoire includes around 270,000 clones, 85% to 90% of them detected once, and about 0.8% sits in the top ten. The chain couples TRBV21-1 to TRBJ2-3; no DNA check was done on the table's D call, TRBD1. TRBV21-1 constitutes a pseudogene. Source material: peripheral blood. The sequence derives from a man aged 25-45 years with acute or convalescent COVID-19. The CDR3 protein is CASGELTGHPPDTQYF. CDR3 coding DNA: TGTGCCAGCGGAGAGCTCACAGGGCACCCTCCAGATACGCAGTATTTT.